These 22 T cell receptor beta chains share one sample of origin, sequenced in a study of yellow fever vaccine responses in identical twins. TCRdb ran MiXCR on the RT-PCR reads and lists one entry per CDR3 protein. The repertoire holds approximately 33,000 distinct CDR3 sequences, with about 63% as singletons. This material consisted of T cells from blood (PBMCs), unsorted or a sorted subset (not recorded which), taken before or after yellow fever vaccination (not recorded which). The source is a woman younger than 30 who received the yellow fever vaccine.

This chain uses TRBV12-3 or TRBV12-4 with TRBJ1-1; 10 nucleotides match TRBD1. Trimming at V came to 2 bases and at J to 8 bases, leaving 8 bases not matched to a gene. This CDR3 contains 15 residues. The CDR3 region is CASSLMVTGGSEAFF. CDR3 coding DNA: TGTGCCAGCAGTTTAATGGTGACAGGGGGCTCGGAAGCTTTCTTT.

V and J are TRBV5-6 and TRBJ2-1, with D unclear. Germline V gene sequence: CDR1 SGHDT, CDR2 YYEEEE. The CDR3 length is 12 residues. The V end lost 2 bases, the J end lost 8 bases, and 8 bases lay between the germline ends. The CDR3 nucleotides are TGTGCCAGCAGCTTAAGGGTCGATGAGCAGTTCTTC. Protein sequence: CASSLRVDEQFF.

This sequence joins TRBV10-3 and TRBJ2-1, with 14 bases matching TRBD2. The trim removed 8 bases at V and 4 bases at J, leaving 1 base unmatched. The CDR3 covers 14 residues. The germline V gene has CDR1 ENHRY and CDR2 SYGVKD. CDR3 loop: CAIGTSGGYNEQFF. DNA of the CDR3: TGTGCCATCGGGACTAGCGGGGGATACAATGAGCAGTTCTTC.

The rearrangement links TRBV19 to TRBJ2-5, with TRBD2 matching 8 bases. The CDR3 is 13 amino acids. CDR1 and CDR2 (germline): LNHDA, SQIVND (reference sequence). The trim removed 7 bases at V and 4 bases at J, leaving 5 bases unmatched. CDR3 loop: CASNAGGAETQYF. The CDR3 nucleotides are TGTGCCAGTAATGCGGGAGGAGCAGAGACCCAGTACTTC.

The chain is built from TRBV6-2 or TRBV6-3 and TRBJ2-4; TRBD1 matches 8 bases. Trimming took 4 bases from V and 0 from J; bases not matched to a gene: 11. The length of the CDR3 is 18 residues. CDR1 MNHEY and CDR2 SVGEGT come from the germline V gene. CDR3 sequence: CASSSEGTGRGAKNIQYF. In DNA, the CDR3 is TGTGCCAGCAGTTCCGAAGGGACAGGCCGGGGAGCCAAAAACATTCAGTACTTC.

There are a few counts of this clonotype. This chain joins TRBV11-1 and TRBJ2-7, with a possible D match to TRBD1 (5 bases). Germline CDR1 SGHAT, CDR2 FQDESV (reference sequence). The CDR3 covers 14 residues. With 7 bases removed from V and 1 base from J, the gap between germline ends came to 14 bases. The CDR3 loop is CASTPSQGSYEQYV. Written as DNA, the CDR3 is TGTGCCAGCACCCCTTCCCAGGGATCCTACGAGCAGTACGTC.

This clonotype has just a few counts. V and J are TRBV2 and TRBJ2-4; maybe TRBD2 (5 bases). V was clipped by 4 bases and J by 0 bases, with 13 bases between them. The CDR3 runs 16 residues. The germline gives CDR1 SNHLY, CDR2 FYNNEI. The CDR3 spells CASSVEEILAKNIQYF. Written as DNA, the CDR3 is TGTGCCAGCAGTGTGGAGGAAATCCTAGCCAAAAACATTCAGTACTTC.

This chain connects TRBV29-1 to TRBJ1-1; tentative D call: TRBD1 (6 bases). CDR3 length: 13 residues. From germline, CDR1 is SQVTM and CDR2 ANQGSEA. The V and J ends lost 5 bases and 1 base respectively, with 11 bases between them. The CDR3 loop is CSVRQARNTEAFF. For the CDR3, the DNA is TGCAGCGTTAGACAGGCGAGGAACACTGAAGCTTTCTTT.

This sequence joins TRBV4-1 and TRBJ2-1; D may be TRBD2 (6 bases). In germline, CDR1 is MGHRA, CDR2 YSYEKL. Deletions cut 3 bases from V and 6 bases from J, with 12 bases between. This CDR3 comprises 14 residues. For the CDR3, the DNA is TGCGCCAGCAGCCAGGTACTAGCAGTCAATGAGCAGTTCTTC. Its translation: CASSQVLAVNEQFF.

Only one count was recorded for this clonotype. The chain recombines TRBV10-3 with TRBJ2-3; 9 bases map to TRBD2. This CDR3 is built from 16 residues. Germline trimming cut 0 bases from V and 2 bases from J; bases unmatched to any gene: 3. Germline assignment: CDR1 ENHRY and CDR2 SYGVKD. In DNA form, the CDR3 reads TGTGCCATCAGTGAGTCGGGCGGGGGGGCCACAGATACGCAGTATTTT. Its protein is CAISESGGGATDTQYF.

This chain joins TRBV6-2 or TRBV6-3 and TRBJ1-5; a weak D match, TRBD1 (6 bases). Germline loops: CDR1 MNHEY, CDR2 SVGEGT. The CDR3 extends over 16 amino acids. Trimming shortened V by 2 bases and J by 1 base, and 12 bases separated the two germline ends. The CDR3 protein is CASSYGGGGSNQPQHF. CDR3 DNA sequence: TGTGCCAGCAGTTACGGGGGGGGCGGAAGCAATCAGCCCCAGCATTTT.

The chain is built from TRBV4-2 and TRBJ2-2, with 10 bases aligning to TRBD2. J gave up 1 base and V 2 bases, and 4 bases lay outside the gene matches. The CDR3 is made up of 17 amino acids. Germline CDR1 and CDR2: LGHNA and YNFKEQ. Here the CDR3 DNA reads TGTGCCAGCAGCCAACCCGGGACTAGCGAGAACACCGGGGAGCTGTTTTTT. Its translation is CASSQPGTSENTGELFF.

V is TRBV11-2 and J is TRBJ1-1; D might be TRBD1 (6 bases). The CDR3 consists of 14 residues. The germline V gene encodes CDR1 SGHAT and CDR2 FQNNGV. The V end was cut by 7 bases, the J end by 0 bases, with 12 bases between. The CDR3: CASKGGSMNTEAFF. CDR3 DNA: TGTGCCAGCAAGGGGGGCAGCATGAACACTGAAGCTTTCTTT.

The chain links TRBV28 to TRBJ1-2; D not resolved. The V and J ends lost 8 bases and 3 bases respectively, with 10 bases between them. Germline V gene lookup returns CDR1 MDHEN and CDR2 SYDVKM. This CDR3 has 12 residues. CDR3 protein: CASSPADYGYTF. For the CDR3, the DNA is TGTGCCAGCTCGCCGGCGGACTATGGCTACACCTTC.

This chain joins TRBV12-3 or TRBV12-4 and TRBJ1-1; 10 nucleotides match TRBD1. The CDR3 contains 13 residues. The V segment lost 6 bases and the J segment 9 bases; nucleotides outside the gene matches: 7. The CDR3 sequence: CASRNRDRGKAFF. CDR3 DNA sequence: TGTGCCAGCAGGAACCGGGACAGGGGAAAAGCTTTCTTT.

In nucleotides, the CDR3 is TGCAGTGCTAGCCGAGCGGGAGGAGGAGATACGCAGTATTTT. As protein: CSASRAGGGDTQYF. The chain joins TRBV20-1 to TRBJ2-3; 9 positions agree with TRBD2. CDR3 length equals 14 residues. CDR1 is DFQATT, CDR2 SNEGSKA, per germline (reference sequence). V was pared by 3 bases and J by 5 bases, with 6 bases of the junction left unmatched.

A word on this clonotype: The junction departs from germline at one end; a sequencing error may be responsible. V and J are TRBV23-1 and TRBJ2-1, with 9 nucleotides matching TRBD1. TRBV23-1 falls under the ORF class, with uncertain function. The CDR3 loop spans 12 amino acids. The CDR3 is CASSPRTGVGTF. The CDR3 DNA sequence: TGCGCCAGCAGTCCTCGGACAGGGGTGGGAACCTTC.

The CDR3 sequence: CATMSGSLGDEQFF. CDR3 bases: TGTGCCACCATGAGCGGGAGTTTAGGAGATGAGCAGTTCTTC. The V gene is TRBV10-3, the J gene TRBJ2-1, with 8 bases identical to TRBD2. The CDR3 has 14 residues. The ends lost 10 bases at V and 8 bases at J; junction bases unmatched: 13. The V gene's germline CDR1 is ENHRY and CDR2 SYGVKD.

V gene TRBV11-1 combines with J gene TRBJ1-2; D remains unclear. V lost 1 base and J lost 2, with 8 bases in between. The germline CDR1 and CDR2 sequences are SGHAT and FQDESV (reference sequence). There are 14 residues in the CDR3. CDR3 nucleotide sequence: TGTGCCAGCAGCTTAGAGCGGATAAACTATGGCTACACCTTC. It is translated as CASSLERINYGYTF.

This clonotype was observed a single time. The chain combines TRBV11-1 with TRBJ1-4; 9 nucleotides match TRBD1. The germline CDR1 and CDR2 sequences are SGHAT and FQDESV (reference sequence). The junction had 5 bases not matched to a gene; V was cut back by 5 bases and J by 7 bases. The CDR3 totals 14 residues. The CDR3 region is CASSPGQGFEKLFF. The CDR3 coding sequence is TGTGCCAGCAGCCCGGGACAGGGCTTTGAAAAACTGTTTTTT.

The table lists this clonotype with a few counts. Here the CDR3 reads CASLLRPTSTDTQYF. CDR3 nucleotide sequence: TGTGCCAGCCTTCTTCGGCCAACTAGCACAGATACGCAGTATTTT. V usage is TRBV11-3 and J usage is TRBJ2-3; D is unclear. Germline V gene sequence: CDR1 SGHNT, CDR2 YENEEA. The CDR3 spans 15 residues. The V end was cut by 8 bases, the J end by 0 bases, with 15 bases between.

In DNA form, the CDR3 reads TGTGCCAGCAGTTACTCGAAGGGATGGTACATTCAGTACTTC. Protein sequence: CASSYSKGWYIQYF. The chain employs TRBV6-2 or TRBV6-3 and TRBJ2-4; no firm D call. This CDR3 contains 14 residues. V was clipped by 0 bases and J by 8 bases, with 11 bases between them. Germline values: CDR1 MNHEY, CDR2 SVGEGT.